This TCR beta chain was recovered during a study of T cells in Graves' hyperthyroidism and ophthalmopathy. The CDR3 is made up of 15 amino acids. Per the germline V gene, CDR1 is SGHTA and CDR2 is FQGNSA. V lost 5 bases and J lost 4; bases outside the gene matches: 11. TCR beta CDR3 region amplification was performed from RNA transcripts. Primed by the HTBI set, a first-round RT-PCR was run on the TCR CDR3. TCRdb independently ran MiXCR on the multiplex PCR reads; one entry per CDR3 protein. The sample has 280,000 or so distinct CDR3 sequences; less than 30% are singletons. Material for sequencing was blood. The sequence derives from a man in his forties with Graves' hyperthyroidism that later progressed to Graves' ophthalmopathy. V usage is TRBV7-2 and J usage is TRBJ2-7; 7 bases map to TRBD2. The CDR3 sequence: CASSRPGLTDYEQYF. CDR3 bases: TGTGCCAGCAGCCGCCCGGGACTAACTGATTACGAGCAGTACTTC.